The present TCR beta chain was sequenced within a study of shared clonotypes between healthy human individuals. Method: immunoSEQ multiplex PCR; TCRdb's copy keeps in-frame clones and lacks some. In the table there are around 980,000 clones, roughly 74% of which are singletons. Division of CD4+ cells produced a CD45RA+ naive subset and a CD45RA-negative memory subset. CDR3 length: 15 residues. Germline assignment: CDR1 SGHAT and CDR2 FQNNGV. V was cut by 3 bases and J by 4 bases, with 15 bases left in between. Notes on the study in general: Generation probabilities were higher for clonotypes shared across all four sorted-subset donors than for unshared ones. Sampling involved blood alone; tissue repertoires likely differ.

On this clone itself: Antigen specificity is unknown.

Material: memory CD4+ T cells from PBMCs. Described subset: CD45RA-negative fraction. The chain carries TRBV11-2 and TRBJ1-2; weak D call: TRBD1 (5 bases). The source is a man younger than 30 in good health. Some clones in this sample may be carry-over from other donors' samples. CDR3 sequence (DNA): TGTGCCAGCAGCTTTGGGTCCGGGGGAGGCTATGGCTACACCTTC. This gives the protein CASSFGSGGGYGYTF.